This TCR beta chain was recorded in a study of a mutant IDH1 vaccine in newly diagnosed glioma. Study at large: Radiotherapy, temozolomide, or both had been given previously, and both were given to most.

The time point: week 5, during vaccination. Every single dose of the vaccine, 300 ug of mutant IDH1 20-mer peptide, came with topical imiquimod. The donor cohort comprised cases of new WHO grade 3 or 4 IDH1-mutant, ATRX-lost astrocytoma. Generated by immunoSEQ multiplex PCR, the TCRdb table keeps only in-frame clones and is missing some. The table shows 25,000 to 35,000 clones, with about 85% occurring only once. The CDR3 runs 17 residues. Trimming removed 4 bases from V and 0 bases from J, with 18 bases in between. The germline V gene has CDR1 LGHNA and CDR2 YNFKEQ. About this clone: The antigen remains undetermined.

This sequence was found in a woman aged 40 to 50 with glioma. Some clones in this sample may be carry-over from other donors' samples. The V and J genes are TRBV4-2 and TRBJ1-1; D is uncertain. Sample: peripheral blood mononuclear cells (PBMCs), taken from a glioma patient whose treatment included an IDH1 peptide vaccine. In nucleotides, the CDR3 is TGTGCCAGCAGCCCAAGGATTCTGCGACGGCTGAACACTGAAGCTTTCTTT. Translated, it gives CASSPRILRRLNTEAFF.